The text below deals with one T cell receptor beta chain. Antigen: not known. This entry belongs to a study of response to subunit inactivated influenza vaccine. Notes on the study in general: Each seasonal influenza vaccination, the authors suggested, recruits few new T cells.

CDR1 SGHRS and CDR2 YFSETQ come from the germline V gene. V was trimmed by 6 bases and J by 1 base, leaving 10 bases between them. CDR3 length: 14 residues. Each CDR3 protein gets one entry after TCRdb re-called the RT-PCR reads with MiXCR. The sample lists fewer than 650,000 distinct CDR3 sequences, under 15% seen once, with around 12% in the top ten. The source was PBMCs from blood, collected around seven weeks after vaccination. This receptor was taken from a man aged 50-60 years who received an inactivated influenza vaccine. J is TRBJ2-2 and V is TRBV5-1, with D tentatively TRBD1 (5 bases). The CDR3 DNA reads TGCGCCAGCAACAGGTTGGGGAACACCGGGGAGCTGTTTTTT. Translation gives CASNRLGNTGELFF.